The T cell receptor beta chain described here comes from a study of OX40 agonist ivuxolimab in advanced cancers. Across the study: The patients received agonistic anti-OX40 (CD134) antibody ivuxolimab. At doses from 0.01 to 10 mg/kg, patients were given intravenous ivuxolimab every 2 weeks. Prior therapy, whether anti-PD-1, anti-PD-L1 or anti-CTLA-4, was allowed, and approximately 40% had some.

Worth noting for this clone: Its antigen is currently unknown.

Notes on the study in general: Determination of antigen specificity was not performed for the expanded peripheral T cells.

This table comes from immunoSEQ multiplex PCR, and its TCRdb copy is limited to in-frame clones, with some not included. The sample has around 78,000 clones, approximately 81% seen once; the top ten hold 3.5% to 6%. The sequence came from an adult with an advanced solid tumor such as melanoma, head and neck, liver or kidney cancer. The sample was CD4+ or CD8+ T cells sorted from blood, taken in a trial of the OX40 agonist ivuxolimab.

DNA for the CDR3: TGTGCCAGTAGTGTTGGGACAGGGGGTCCCTACGAGCAGTACTTC. Its protein product is CASSVGTGGPYEQYF. The chain has TRBV19 and TRBJ2-7; TRBD1 aligns across 11 bases. Germline V lookup: CDR1 LNHDA, CDR2 SQIVND (reference sequence). The CDR3 has 15 residues. The J segment lost 2 bases and the V segment lost 5 bases, leaving 5 bases of the junction unmatched.